Each of the 17 T cell receptor beta chains below was sequenced from the same sample in a study of cytomegalovirus exposure and HLA in healthy donors. The PCR made use of 60 Vbeta and 13 Jbeta primers. Libraries were prepared by immunoSEQ multiplex PCR; TCRdb keeps only in-frame clonotypes and omits some of them. The table includes about 160,000 clones, about 84% detected once. Input material: PBMCs. These receptor sequences come from a middle-aged man in good health and CMV-seropositive.

V is TRBV7-9 and J is TRBJ1-1; TRBD1 agrees at 8 bases. The germline CDR1 and CDR2 sequences are SEHNR and FQNEAQ (reference sequence). The CDR3 has 13 residues. V was pared by 4 bases and J by 4 bases, with 2 bases of the junction left unmatched. CDR3 in amino acids: CASSYRGSTEAFF. In DNA, the CDR3 is TGTGCCAGCAGCTACAGGGGGAGCACTGAAGCTTTCTTT.

This sequence joins TRBV19 and TRBJ2-7; a weak D match, TRBD2 (6 bases). The CDR3 runs to 15 residues. The germline V and J ends were trimmed by 1 base and 5 bases, with 15 bases remaining between them. The germline gives CDR1 LNHDA, CDR2 SQIVND (reference sequence). CDR3 region: CASSIGAPGVHEQYF. Written as DNA, the CDR3 is TGTGCCAGTAGTATAGGGGCACCGGGGGTCCACGAGCAGTACTTC.

This chain connects TRBV5-1 to TRBJ2-1, with 15 nucleotides matching TRBD2. CDR3 size: 15 residues. Germline CDR1 SGHRS, CDR2 YFSETQ. V gave up 5 bases and J gave up 10 bases; unmatched junction bases: 7. This CDR3 reads CASSWTSGGAGEQFF. The CDR3 nucleotides read TGCGCCAGCAGTTGGACTAGCGGGGGGGCCGGGGAGCAGTTCTTC.

The gene calls are TRBV7-9 and TRBJ2-5, with 8 nucleotides matching TRBD2. Looked up from germline, CDR1 is SEHNR and CDR2 is FQNEAQ (reference sequence). Trimming cost V 0 bases and J 5 bases; bases outside gene matches: 5. CDR3 length: 15 amino acids. The CDR3 protein is CASSLASGRVETQYF. For the CDR3, the DNA is TGTGCCAGCAGCTTAGCCAGCGGGAGAGTTGAGACCCAGTACTTC.

The chain links TRBV6-1 to TRBJ2-1; tentatively, D is TRBD2 (6 bases). V was cut by 3 bases and J by 15 bases, with 18 bases left in between. CDR1 is MNHNS, CDR2 SASEGT, per germline. CDR3 size: 13 residues. The CDR3 DNA is TGTGCCAGCAGTGAGAGCCGGGACTCCCGATCGTTCTTC. Translation gives CASSESRDSRSFF.

The chain carries TRBV5-1 and TRBJ1-1, with 7 bases matching TRBD1. Trimming at V came to 0 bases and at J to 5 bases, leaving 4 bases not matched to a gene. The CDR3 length is 14 residues. Germline CDR1 is SGHRS and CDR2 is YFSETQ. CDR3 sequence: CASSLGQGMTEAFF. As DNA, the CDR3 is TGCGCCAGCAGCTTGGGACAGGGAATGACTGAAGCTTTCTTT.

The chain recombines TRBV18 with TRBJ2-5; TRBD2 is a possible D gene (6 bases). V was trimmed by 10 bases and J by 1 base, leaving 16 bases between them. This CDR3 region has 14 residues. Germline V gene sequence: CDR1 KGHSH, CDR2 LQKENI. The CDR3 reads CATLGAGTQETQYF. In DNA form, the CDR3 reads TGTGCCACCCTAGGGGCGGGAACCCAAGAGACCCAGTACTTC.

As regards this clone: One junction end does not reproduce the germline sequence, and a read error may be involved. The chain has TRBV7-2 and TRBJ1-2, with D possibly being TRBD1 (6 bases). Germline assignment: CDR1 SGHTA and CDR2 FQGNSA. The CDR3 loop spans 15 amino acids. CDR3 region: CASSLGVIASLDSPF. The CDR3 nucleotides read TGTGCCAGCAGCTTAGGGGTTATTGCATCCCTGGACAGCCCCTTC. Drawing the rest from reference TRBV7-2 and TRBJ1-2, the complete variable domain is GAGVSQSPSNKVTEKGKDVELRCDPISGHTALYWYRQSLGQGLEFLIYFQGNSAPDKSGLPSDRFSAERTGGSVSTLTIQRTQQEDSAVYLCASSLGVIASLDSPFGSGTRLTVV.

The rearrangement uses TRBV2 and TRBJ2-1; D possibly corresponds to TRBD2 (5 bases). The germline V gene has CDR1 SNHLY and CDR2 FYNNEI. The CDR3 is made up of 12 amino acids. Trimming cost V 4 bases and J 7 bases, with 8 bases left between them. The CDR3 region is CASSVTGNEQFF. The CDR3, as DNA: TGTGCCAGCAGTGTCACGGGGAATGAGCAGTTCTTC.

This chain joins TRBV5-1 and TRBJ2-1; 8 positions agree with TRBD1. Germline loops: CDR1 SGHRS, CDR2 YFSETQ. The length of the CDR3 is 15 residues. Trimming removed 0 bases from V and 4 bases from J; junction bases left unmatched: 3. CDR3 bases: TGCGCCAGCAGCTTGGGACAGGGGATTTACAATGAGCAGTTCTTC. It yields the protein CASSLGQGIYNEQFF.

The chain has TRBV5-5 and TRBJ1-6; 7 bases line up with TRBD1. The CDR3 has 16 amino acids. Looked up from germline, CDR1 is SGHKS and CDR2 is YYEKEE (reference sequence). V shed 4 bases, J shed 5 bases, and the junction held 9 bases outside the gene matches. The CDR3, as DNA: TGTGCCAGCAGCCCCCAGGGACAGCTAAATAATTCACCCCTCCACTTT. Translation: CASSPQGQLNNSPLHF.

This chain uses TRBV28 with TRBJ1-2; no clear D gene. There are 14 residues in the CDR3. CDR1 is MDHEN and CDR2 is SYDVKM in the germline V gene. V lost 6 bases and J 5 bases, leaving 16 bases between the germline ends. The CDR3 DNA reads as TGTGCCAGCAGGTCCACCCGGGAATATTATGGCTACACCTTC. Protein: CASRSTREYYGYTF.

V usage is TRBV6-1 and J usage is TRBJ2-5; TRBD1 matches 10 bases. The CDR3 contains 14 residues. V was clipped by 3 bases and J by 11 bases; unmatched bases: 9. Germline V gives CDR1 MNHNS, CDR2 SASEGT. The CDR3 region is CASSEGPGTGEQYF. Written as DNA, the CDR3 is TGTGCCAGCAGTGAGGGACCCGGGACAGGGGAGCAGTACTTC.

Only one count was recorded for this clone. The rearrangement joins TRBV9 to TRBJ1-1, with TRBD1 matching over 9 bases. V lost 4 bases to trimming and J lost 10 bases; unmatched junction nucleotides: 11. Looked up from germline, CDR1 is SGDLS and CDR2 is YYNGEE. The CDR3 runs to 14 residues. In nucleotides, the CDR3 is TGTGCCAGCAGCTTAAGTACAGGGGGCGCAGGAGCTTTCTTT. Protein product: CASSLSTGGAGAFF. The variable domain in full, completed from reference TRBV9 and TRBJ1-1, reads DSGVTQTPKHLITATGQRVTLRCSPRSGDLSVYWYQQSLDQGLQFLIQYYNGEERAKGNILERFSAQQFPDLHSELNLSSLELGDSALYFCASSLSTGGAGAFFGQGTRLTVV.

V usage is TRBV30 and J usage is TRBJ2-2, with a weak D call TRBD1 (5 bases). Germline CDR1 GTSNPN, CDR2 SVGIG (reference sequence). With 3 bases removed from V and 7 bases from J, the gap between germline ends came to 15 bases. CDR3 length: 14 amino acids. The CDR3 DNA is TGTGCCTGGAGGAAGGACACAACGGGCGGGGAGCTGTTTTTT. Translation gives CAWRKDTTGGELFF.

The chain uses TRBV10-1 and TRBJ2-3; 15 bases agree with TRBD2. The CDR3 covers 17 residues. V lost 4 bases to trimming and J lost 2 bases; unmatched junction nucleotides: 4. From germline, CDR1 is WNHNN and CDR2 SYGVQD (reference sequence). CDR3 amino acids: CASSAGLAGGDTDTQYF. The DNA of the CDR3 is TGCGCCAGCAGTGCGGGACTAGCGGGGGGCGACACAGATACGCAGTATTTT.

The V and J genes are TRBV30 and TRBJ2-7; D possibly corresponds to TRBD2 (5 bases). In germline, CDR1 is GTSNPN, CDR2 SVGIG (reference sequence). The CDR3 contains 13 residues. Trimming took off 5 bases at V and 0 bases at J, with 11 bases between the two ends. CDR3 amino acids: CAWGSGYSYEQYF. The CDR3 DNA sequence: TGTGCCTGGGGTTCGGGATACTCCTACGAGCAGTACTTC.